This T cell receptor beta chain was observed in a study of cytomegalovirus exposure and HLA in healthy donors. Use of 60 Vbeta and 13 Jbeta primers characterized the PCR. Here immunoSEQ multiplex PCR was the method, and the copy in TCRdb shows in-frame clones only, minus some. Among tens of thousands of clones listed, roughly four fifths were seen once. No CMV serostatus entry exists for this donor. The CDR3 has 11 residues. Germline loops: CDR1 DFQATT, CDR2 SNEGSKA (reference sequence). The material sequenced was PBMCs. The chain has TRBV20-1 and TRBJ1-4, with D possibly matching TRBD1 (6 bases). This receptor was taken from a human donor in good health. This CDR3 is CGTPTNEKLFF. CDR3 nucleotides: TGCGGGACACCAACTAATGAAAAACTGTTTTTT.